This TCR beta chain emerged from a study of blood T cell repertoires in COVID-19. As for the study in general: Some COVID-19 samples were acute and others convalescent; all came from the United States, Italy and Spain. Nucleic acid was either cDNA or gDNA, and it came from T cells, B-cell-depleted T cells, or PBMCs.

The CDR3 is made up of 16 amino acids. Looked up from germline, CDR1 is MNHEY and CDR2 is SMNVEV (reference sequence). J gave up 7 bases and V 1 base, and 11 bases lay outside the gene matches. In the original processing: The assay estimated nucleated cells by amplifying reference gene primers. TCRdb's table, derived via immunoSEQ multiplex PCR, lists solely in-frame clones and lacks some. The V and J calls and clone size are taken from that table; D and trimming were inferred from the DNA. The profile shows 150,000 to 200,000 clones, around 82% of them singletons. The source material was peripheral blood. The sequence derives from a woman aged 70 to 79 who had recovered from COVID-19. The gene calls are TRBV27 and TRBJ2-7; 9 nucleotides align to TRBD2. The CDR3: CASSLFGVAGAWEQYF. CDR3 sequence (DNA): TGTGCCAGCAGTTTATTCGGGGTAGCGGGAGCTTGGGAGCAGTACTTC.